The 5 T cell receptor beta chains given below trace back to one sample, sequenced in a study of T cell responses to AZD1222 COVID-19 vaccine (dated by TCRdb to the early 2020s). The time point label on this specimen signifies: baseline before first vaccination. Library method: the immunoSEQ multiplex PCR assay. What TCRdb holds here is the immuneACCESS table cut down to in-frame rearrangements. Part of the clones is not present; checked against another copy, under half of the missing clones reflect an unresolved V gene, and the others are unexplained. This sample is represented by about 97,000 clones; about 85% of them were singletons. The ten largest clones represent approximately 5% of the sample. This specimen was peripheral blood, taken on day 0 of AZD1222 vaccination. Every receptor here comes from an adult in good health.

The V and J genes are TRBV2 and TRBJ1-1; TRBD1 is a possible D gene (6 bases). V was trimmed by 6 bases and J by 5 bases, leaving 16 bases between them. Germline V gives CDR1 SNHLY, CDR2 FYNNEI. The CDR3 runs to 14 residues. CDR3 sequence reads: CASRAGTRGTEAFF. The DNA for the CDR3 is TGTGCCAGCAGGGCCGGGACACGGGGAACTGAAGCTTTCTTT.

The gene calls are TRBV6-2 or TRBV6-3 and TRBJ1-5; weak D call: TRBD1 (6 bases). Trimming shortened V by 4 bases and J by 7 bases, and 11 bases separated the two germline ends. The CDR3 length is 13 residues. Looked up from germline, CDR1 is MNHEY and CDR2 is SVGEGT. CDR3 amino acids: CASSLTGIQPQHF. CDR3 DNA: TGTGCCAGCAGTTTGACAGGAATACAGCCCCAGCATTTT.

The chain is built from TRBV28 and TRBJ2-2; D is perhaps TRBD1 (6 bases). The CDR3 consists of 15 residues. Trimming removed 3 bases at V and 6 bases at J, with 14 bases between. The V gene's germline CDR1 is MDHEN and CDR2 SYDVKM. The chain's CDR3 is CASSFLSRGAGELFF. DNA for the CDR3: TGTGCCAGCAGTTTCCTCTCCAGGGGCGCCGGGGAGCTGTTTTTT.

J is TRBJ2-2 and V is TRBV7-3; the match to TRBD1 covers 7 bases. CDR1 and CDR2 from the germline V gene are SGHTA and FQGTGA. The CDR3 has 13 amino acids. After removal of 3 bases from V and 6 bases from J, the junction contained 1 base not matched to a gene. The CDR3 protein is CASSLTGSGELFF. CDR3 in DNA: TGTGCCAGCAGCTTGACAGGGTCCGGGGAGCTGTTTTTT.

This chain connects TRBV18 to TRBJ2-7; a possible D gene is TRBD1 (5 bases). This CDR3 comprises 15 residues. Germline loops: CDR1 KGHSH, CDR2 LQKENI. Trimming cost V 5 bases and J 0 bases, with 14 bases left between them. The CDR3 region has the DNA TGTGCCAGCTCAGATTTTTCAGGGTCCTCCTACGAGCAGTACTTC. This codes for CASSDFSGSSYEQYF.